This T cell receptor beta chain was observed in a study of T cells expressing NK-cell markers. At the level of the study: The eight sequenced donors comprised seven who were HCMV-seropositive and one who was seronegative.

TCR beta cDNA was made by 5'RACE template switching with UMIs. Using the 5' RACE reads, TCRdb records one entry per CDR3 protein without DNA. This sample's table has 160,000 or so distinct CDR3 sequences. The CDR3 contains 15 residues. The germline V gene encodes CDR1 SEHNR and CDR2 FQNEAQ (reference sequence). Sequencing used blood T cells: a sorted CD56 or NKG2C T cell subset, CD4+ or CD8+ T cells, or bulk PBMC T cells (not recorded which). V and J are TRBV7-9 and TRBJ1-2; the TCRdb call, TRBD1, lacks DNA for checking. The receptor comes from a woman between 18 and 69 years old in good health. The CDR3 loop reads CASSLTGQGLYGYTF.